These T cell receptor beta chains were read from a single sample in a study of T-cell memory formation after mild COVID-19. TCRdb called the 5' RACE reads again in MiXCR, with one record for every CDR3 protein. In the table there are just over 200,000 distinct CDR3 sequences, approximately 10% of which are singletons. The sequenced sample consisted of PBMCs or a T cell subset sorted from them (not recorded which). The source is a man aged 18-30 years who had mild COVID-19 (a few samples of this study predate the infection). Cell type and time point are not known. CDR3s include the opening cysteine and the closing phenylalanine or tryptophan. D genes are given only for firm matches. Clone size appears in some rows only: once, few, many, or a class for an expanded clone.

>TRBD2|many|TRBV3-1|TRBJ2-1
CASSQSLAGEQFF
TGTGCCAGCAGCCAAAGTCTAGCGGGCGAGCAGTTCTTC
>TRBD2|NA|TRBV12-3/TRBV12-4|TRBJ2-3
CASSTGLAGLTDTQYF
TGTGCCAGCAGTACGGGACTAGCGGGCCTCACAGATACGCAGTATTTT
>TRBD2|NA|TRBV5-5|TRBJ2-2
CASSMSGGATPGELFF
TGTGCCAGCAGCATGAGCGGGGGGGCCACCCCCGGGGAGCTGTTTTTT
>NA|many|TRBV20-1|TRBJ2-2
CSARDARYTGELFF
TGCAGTGCTAGAGATGCTAGATACACCGGGGAGCTGTTTTTT
>NA|few|TRBV10-3|TRBJ1-1
CAISEPVGGTEAFF
TGTGCCATCAGTGAGCCGGTCGGTGGAACTGAAGCTTTCTTT
>NA|few|TRBV4-2|TRBJ2-1
CASSQGSGESSYNEQFF
TGTGCCAGCAGCCAAGGTTCAGGGGAAAGCTCCTACAATGAGCAGTTCTTC
>TRBD1|many|TRBV7-9|TRBJ1-1
CASSVGQGSTEAFF
TGTGCCAGCAGCGTAGGACAGGGGTCCACTGAAGCTTTCTTT
>NA|NA|TRBV5-1|TRBJ2-5
CASSFNFGRETQYF
TGCGCCAGCAGCTTCAACTTTGGGCGGGAGACCCAGTACTTC
>NA|NA|TRBV5-1|TRBJ2-7
CASSLANMGYEQYF
TGCGCCAGCAGCTTGGCCAATATGGGCTACGAGCAGTACTTC
>NA|NA|TRBV29-1|TRBJ2-1
CRGGESYNEQFF
TGCAGGGGGGGAGAGAGCTACAATGAGCAGTTCTTC
>NA|few|TRBV28|TRBJ1-1
CASSRLNAFF
TGTGCCAGCAGCCGCCTGAATGCTTTCTTT